The 25 T cell receptor beta chains below all came from one sample that was sequenced in a study of blood T cells in healthy people across ages. A sample-barcoded 5' primer and a J-beta primer mix were used in a second PCR of roughly 7 to 12 cycles. TCRdb ran MiXCR on the 5' RACE reads and lists one entry per CDR3 protein. The sample records roughly 1,000,000 distinct CDR3 sequences, roughly a quarter being singletons. The data were also submitted as part of a second study, on T cells of mothers and their children.

The sample was blood. Receptors were obtained from a girl aged 2-10 years in good health.

The table lists this clonotype with a few counts. Compared with germline, one end of the junction differs, possibly owing to a read error. The rearrangement links TRBV11-2 to TRBJ1-1; D is undetermined. The CDR3 extends over 15 amino acids. Germline V gene lookup returns CDR1 SGHAT and CDR2 FQNNGV. The CDR3 DNA is TGTGCCAGCAGTTTAGTAACGGGCCTGAACACTGAAGCTTTCTTT. Translating it yields CASSLVTGLNTEAFF.

This clonotype has at least ten counts. CDR3 residues: CASSTDSRDHLGETQYF. The CDR3 DNA reads TGTGCCAGCAGTACAGACTCCCGGGACCATTTGGGAGAGACCCAGTACTTC. J is TRBJ2-5 and V is TRBV12-3 or TRBV12-4, with D perhaps TRBD1 or TRBD2 (5 bases each). The ends were cut back, 5 bases at V and 4 bases at J, with 23 bases in the middle. This CDR3 comprises 17 residues.

This clonotype was seen a handful of times. The chain recombines TRBV7-9 with TRBJ2-7; D is undetermined. Trimming stripped 3 bases from V and 1 base from J, with 7 bases between. The CDR3 has 13 residues. Germline CDR1 is SEHNR and CDR2 is FQNEAQ (reference sequence). CDR3 DNA: TGTGCCAGCAGCTTTGACACTTCCTACGAGCAGTACTTC. Protein product: CASSFDTSYEQYF.

The chain is built from TRBV24-1 and TRBJ2-7, with 9 bases matching TRBD1. The V segment lost 5 bases and the J segment 5 bases; nucleotides outside the gene matches: 6. Germline V gene lookup returns CDR1 KGHDR and CDR2 SFDVKD. The length of the CDR3 is 14 residues. CDR3 DNA: TGTGCCACCAGTGCAGGACAGGGGTCCCACGAGCAGTACTTC. Amino acid sequence: CATSAGQGSHEQYF.

This clonotype was seen more than once but under ten times. The rearrangement uses TRBV28 and TRBJ1-2; D gene ambiguous. Between the trimmed V and J ends, which lost 3 bases and 8 bases, there was a span of 22 bases. The V gene's germline CDR1 is MDHEN and CDR2 SYDVKM. The CDR3 contains 16 residues. The CDR3 protein is CASSLEPNAGSGGYTF. CDR3 sequence (DNA): TGTGCCAGCAGTTTGGAACCGAATGCTGGGAGCGGCGGCTACACCTTC.

V gene TRBV11-2 combines with J gene TRBJ2-1; maybe TRBD1 (6 bases). Trimming removed 5 bases at V and 3 bases at J, with 17 bases between. This CDR3 contains 16 residues. CDR1 and CDR2 (germline): SGHAT, FQNNGV. The chain's CDR3 is CASSPIGQRFYNEQFF. CDR3 DNA: TGTGCCAGCAGCCCCATAGGACAGAGGTTCTACAATGAGCAGTTCTTC.

The CDR3 coding sequence is TGTGCCAGCAGCTTTGAGACAGGGAGGCGAGAACTGTTTTTT. Residues: CASSFETGRRELFF. The rearrangement links TRBV7-9 to TRBJ1-4; 7 nucleotides align to TRBD1. J gave up 12 bases and V 3 bases, and 10 bases lay outside the gene matches. This CDR3 region has 14 residues. Per germline, CDR1 SEHNR and CDR2 FQNEAQ (reference sequence).

The rearrangement joins TRBV28 to TRBJ2-3, with 8 bases that match TRBD2. Germline CDR1 is MDHEN and CDR2 is SYDVKM. V lost 6 bases and J lost 4; bases outside the gene matches: 18. CDR3 size: 18 residues. The CDR3 loop is CASRSQALISGNADTQYF. The CDR3, as DNA: TGTGCCAGCAGATCTCAGGCCTTAATTAGCGGGAACGCAGATACGCAGTATTTT.

This clonotype was seen more than once but under ten times. The chain has TRBV14 and TRBJ2-6, with 7 positions matching TRBD1. Germline CDR1 SGHDN, CDR2 FVKESK. This CDR3 is built from 15 residues. Germline trimming cut 8 bases from V and 4 bases from J; bases unmatched to any gene: 8. The CDR3 sequence is CASSKGAQGANVLTF. In DNA, the CDR3 is TGTGCCAGCTCAAAGGGGGCGCAGGGGGCCAACGTCCTGACTTTC.

The chain employs TRBV29-1 and TRBJ2-7; D not certain. Germline loops: CDR1 SQVTM, CDR2 ANQGSEA. V gave up 5 bases and J gave up 6 bases, with 14 bases separating them. The CDR3 is 12 amino acids. The CDR3 DNA reads TGCAGCGTTTCAAGTGATCTCGGCGAGCAGTACTTC. Protein: CSVSSDLGEQYF.

This clonotype occurred a few times. This CDR3 reads CASSPPSFMYEQYF. In nucleotides, the CDR3 is TGTGCCAGCTCACCACCAAGCTTTATGTACGAGCAGTACTTC. The V and J genes are TRBV18 and TRBJ2-7; D unresolved. V lost 0 bases, J lost 4 bases, and 10 bases lay in between. The germline CDR1 and CDR2 sequences are KGHSH and LQKENI. CDR3 size: 14 residues.

The chain has TRBV7-2 and TRBJ2-3; no reliable D call. The CDR3 sequence is 14 residues long. Germline CDR1 and CDR2: SGHTA and FQGNSA. The V gene lost 1 base and the J gene lost 5 bases, with 10 bases spanning the gap. The CDR3 DNA follows: TGTGCCAGCAGCTTAGATAACTGGGGAGATACGCAGTATTTT. Translation gives CASSLDNWGDTQYF.

This clonotype was detected only a few times. The CDR3 carries no conserved terminal phenylalanine or tryptophan, so it likely arises from a read error. The DNA is omitted, as the CDR3 cannot be located on it reliably, and the CDR3 follows TCRdb's listing. The chain recombines TRBV20-1 with TRBJ2-5; the tabulated D call, TRBD2, remains unverified against the DNA. From germline, CDR1 is DFQATT and CDR2 SNEGSKA (reference sequence). The CDR3 adds up to 11 amino acids, both ends counted. The CDR3: CSARDEGEGSL.

The chain recombines TRBV4-1 with TRBJ1-2, with unresolved D. The germline V and J ends were trimmed by 5 bases and 6 bases, with 13 bases remaining between them. CDR3 length: 13 residues. Germline loops: CDR1 MGHRA, CDR2 YSYEKL. The CDR3 spells CASSWPNWDGYTF. Written as DNA, the CDR3 is TGCGCCAGCAGCTGGCCGAACTGGGATGGCTACACCTTC.

The genes are TRBV9 and TRBJ2-1; TRBD2 might be the D (7 bases). V was pared by 7 bases and J by 4 bases, with 15 bases between. This CDR3 has 14 residues. Per the germline V gene, CDR1 is SGDLS and CDR2 is YYNGEE. CDR3 sequence reads: CASSTGGRYNEQFF. In DNA, the CDR3 is TGTGCCAGCTCGACGGGGGGCCGATACAATGAGCAGTTCTTC.

This chain uses TRBV20-1 with TRBJ2-5, with 7 bases lining up with TRBD2. Per germline, CDR1 DFQATT and CDR2 SNEGSKA (reference sequence). The CDR3 covers 14 residues. V lost 1 base to trimming and J lost 4 bases; unmatched junction nucleotides: 6. The CDR3 coding sequence is TGCAGTGCTAGAGGGGGGAGGGCCGTAGAGACCCAGTACTTC. It codes for CSARGGRAVETQYF.

This clonotype was found a few times. This rearrangement joins TRBV6-2 or TRBV6-3 to TRBJ2-5; 12 positions agree with TRBD2. The CDR3 is 15 residues long. Germline values: CDR1 MNHEY, CDR2 SVGEGT. V gave up 5 bases and J gave up 7 bases; unmatched junction bases: 8. The CDR3 spells CASSSVLAGGVTQYF. For the CDR3, the DNA is TGTGCCAGCAGTAGCGTACTAGCGGGAGGAGTGACCCAGTACTTC.

This clonotype was seen a few times. This sequence joins TRBV15 and TRBJ2-7; D may be TRBD1 (6 bases). Trimming removed 4 bases from V and 5 bases from J, with 15 bases in between. Looked up from germline, CDR1 is LNHNV and CDR2 is YYDKDF (reference sequence). CDR3 length: 14 amino acids. CDR3 coding DNA: TGTGCCACCAGCAATCGGCAGGGGAAGGACGAGCAGTACTTC. It specifies CATSNRQGKDEQYF.

This clonotype was found a few times. The V gene is TRBV29-1, the J gene TRBJ2-7; D gene uncertain. The DNA matches TRBJ2-1 better at its end, which makes the J call doubtful. CDR1 and CDR2 (germline): SQVTM, ANQGSEA. The CDR3 has 13 residues. The CDR3 here is CSVPSQVANEQFF. Here the CDR3 DNA reads TGCAGCGTTCCGAGTCAAGTAGCAAATGAGCAGTTCTTC.

J is TRBJ2-3 and V is TRBV12-3 or TRBV12-4; D call uncertain. V lost 6 bases and J lost 10, with 11 bases in between. This CDR3 is 11 amino acids long. The CDR3 reads CASSLHIPQYF. The CDR3 region has the DNA TGTGCCAGCAGCCTCCACATCCCGCAGTATTTT.

This rearrangement joins TRBV11-2 to TRBJ2-3, with D hard to call. The CDR3 loop spans 13 amino acids. Looked up from germline, CDR1 is SGHAT and CDR2 is FQNNGV. V lost 5 bases, J lost 4 bases, and 10 bases lay in between. CDR3 region: CASSPLAADTQYF. The DNA of the CDR3 is TGTGCCAGCAGCCCGCTTGCAGCAGATACGCAGTATTTT.

The gene calls are TRBV6-6 and TRBJ1-1; D uncertain. V shed 5 bases and J shed 0 bases, with 16 bases lying between them. The CDR3 runs to 16 residues. The V gene's germline CDR1 is MNHNY and CDR2 SVGAGI (reference sequence). This CDR3 is CASSTLGPLMNTEAFF. For the CDR3, the DNA is TGTGCCAGCAGTACACTAGGGCCCCTTATGAACACTGAAGCTTTCTTT.

The chain uses TRBV29-1 and TRBJ1-1; TRBD1 matches at 7 bases. Looked up from germline, CDR1 is SQVTM and CDR2 is ANQGSEA. The CDR3 consists of 11 residues. Losses at the gene ends were 7 bases for V and 8 bases for J; bases not matched to a gene: 7. The CDR3 reads CSDLNRGEAFF. Written as DNA, the CDR3 is TGCAGCGACCTAAACAGGGGAGAAGCTTTCTTT. The variable domain in full, with the rest retrieved from reference TRBV29-1 and TRBJ1-1, is SAVISQKPSRDICQRGTSLTIQCQVDSQVTMMFWYRQQPGQSLTLIATANQGSEATYESGFVIDKFPISRPNLTFSTLTVSNMSPEDSSIYLCSDLNRGEAFFGQGTRLTVV.

This chain uses TRBV9 with TRBJ2-7; maybe TRBD2 (6 bases). The CDR3 length is 15 residues. Germline loops: CDR1 SGDLS, CDR2 YYNGEE. V lost 0 bases and J lost 2, with 12 bases in between. The CDR3 region is CASSVGDGGTYEQYF. In DNA form, the CDR3 reads TGTGCCAGCAGCGTAGGAGACGGGGGAACCTACGAGCAGTACTTC.

This clonotype has only a few counts. V is TRBV14 and J is TRBJ2-5, with a possible D match to TRBD1 (6 bases). The J call may be mistaken, given a closer DNA end match to TRBJ2-7. The CDR3 is 13 amino acids. CDR1 is SGHDN, CDR2 FVKESK, per germline. CDR3 sequence reads: CASSHRGSNEQYF. The CDR3 nucleotides read TGTGCCAGCAGCCATAGGGGGTCGAACGAGCAGTACTTC.